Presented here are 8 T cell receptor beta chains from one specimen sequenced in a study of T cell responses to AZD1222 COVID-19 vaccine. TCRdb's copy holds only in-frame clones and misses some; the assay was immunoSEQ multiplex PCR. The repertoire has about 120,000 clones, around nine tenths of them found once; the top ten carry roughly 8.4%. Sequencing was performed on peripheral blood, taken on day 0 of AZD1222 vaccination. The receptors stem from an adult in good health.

The CDR3 sequence: CASSPPGTDTQYF. As DNA, the CDR3 is TGTGCCAGCAGCCCCCCGGGCACAGATACGCAGTATTTT. The chain links TRBV6-6 to TRBJ2-3; D ambiguous. The CDR3 has 13 residues. The V gene's germline CDR1 is MNHNY and CDR2 SVGAGI (reference sequence). V lost 6 bases to trimming and J lost 1 base, with 8 bases between them.

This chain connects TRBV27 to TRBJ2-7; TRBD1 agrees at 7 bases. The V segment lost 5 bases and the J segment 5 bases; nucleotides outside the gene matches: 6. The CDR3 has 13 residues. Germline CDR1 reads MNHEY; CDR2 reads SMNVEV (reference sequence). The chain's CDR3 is CASSTTGAHEQYF. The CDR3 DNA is TGTGCCAGCAGTACCACAGGGGCCCACGAGCAGTACTTC.

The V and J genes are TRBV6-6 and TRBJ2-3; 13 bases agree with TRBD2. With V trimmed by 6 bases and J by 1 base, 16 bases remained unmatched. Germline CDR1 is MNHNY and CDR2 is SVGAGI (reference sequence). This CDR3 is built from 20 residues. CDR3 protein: CASSLGFGTSGAKGTDTQYF. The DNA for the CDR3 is TGTGCCAGCAGCTTGGGTTTTGGGACTAGCGGGGCCAAGGGCACAGATACGCAGTATTTT.

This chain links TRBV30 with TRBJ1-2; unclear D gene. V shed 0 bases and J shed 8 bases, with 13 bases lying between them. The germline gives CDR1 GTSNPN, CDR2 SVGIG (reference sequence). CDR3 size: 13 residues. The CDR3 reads CAWSVGLSWGYTF. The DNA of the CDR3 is TGTGCCTGGAGTGTAGGTCTCTCCTGGGGCTACACCTTC.

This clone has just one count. The CDR3 DNA reads as TGTGCCAGCAGCCAAGGCTGGTCTAGCGGTCTTTACAATGAGCAGTTCTTC. This encodes CASSQGWSSGLYNEQFF. The V call is TRBV4-2, the J call TRBJ2-1; 7 bases align to TRBD2. The germline CDR1 and CDR2 sequences are LGHNA and YNFKEQ. This CDR3 region has 17 residues. V trimming: 1 base; J trimming: 4 bases; junction bases outside the gene matches: 10.

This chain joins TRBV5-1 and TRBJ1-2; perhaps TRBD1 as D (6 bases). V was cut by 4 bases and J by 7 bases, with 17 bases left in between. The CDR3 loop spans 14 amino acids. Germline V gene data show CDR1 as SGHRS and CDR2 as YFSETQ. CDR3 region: CASSARIQGAGYTF. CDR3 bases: TGCGCCAGCAGCGCACGGATACAGGGAGCTGGCTACACCTTC.

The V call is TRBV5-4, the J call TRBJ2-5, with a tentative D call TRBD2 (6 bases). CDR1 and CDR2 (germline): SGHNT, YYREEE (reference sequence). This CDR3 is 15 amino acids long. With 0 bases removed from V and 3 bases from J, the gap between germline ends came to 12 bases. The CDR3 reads CASSLGPLAEETQYF. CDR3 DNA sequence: TGTGCCAGCAGCTTGGGGCCTTTAGCGGAAGAGACCCAGTACTTC.

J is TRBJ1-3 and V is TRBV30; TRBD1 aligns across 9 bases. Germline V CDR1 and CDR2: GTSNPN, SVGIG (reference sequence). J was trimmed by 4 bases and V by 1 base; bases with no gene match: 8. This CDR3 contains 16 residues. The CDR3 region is CAWSAQGQGFGNTIYF. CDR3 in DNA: TGTGCCTGGAGTGCACAAGGACAGGGGTTCGGAAACACCATATATTTT.